Listed here are 17 T cell receptor beta chains from one sample, sequenced in a study of technical replicates of blood from a handful of donors (dated by TCRdb to about 2017). The library was generated by the immunoSEQ multiplex PCR assay. TCRdb took this table from immuneACCESS and kept in-frame rearrangements with V and J called. Such tables lack part of the clones; where checked against another copy, unresolved V genes explain under half of the gap, and the rest is unexplained. Recorded for this sample are fewer than 70,000 clones; 94% of them occurred a single time. Together, the top ten hold around 0.2% of the sample. Sequencing was performed on T cells isolated from PBMCs. These receptor sequences come from a human donor in good health.

This rearrangement joins TRBV14 to TRBJ2-2, with a weak D call TRBD1 (6 bases). V gave up 3 bases and J gave up 11 bases, with 10 bases separating them. Germline CDR1 and CDR2: SGHDN and FVKESK. CDR3 length equals 12 residues. CDR3 bases: TGTGCCAGCAGCCAGGCAGGGGTCGAGCTGTTTTTT. It encodes CASSQAGVELFF.

The chain recombines TRBV6-5 with TRBJ2-5; 8 bases are shared with TRBD2. V shed 3 bases and J 4 bases; nucleotides not matched to a gene: 4. The CDR3 contains 14 residues. Germline V gene lookup returns CDR1 MNHEY and CDR2 SVGAGI. This CDR3 is CASSYTAGGETQYF. CDR3 in DNA: TGTGCCAGCAGTTATACGGCGGGGGGAGAGACCCAGTACTTC.

The chain recombines TRBV15 with TRBJ2-7; TRBD2 matches at 9 bases. V shed 1 base and J 5 bases; nucleotides not matched to a gene: 6. The CDR3 loop spans 15 amino acids. Germline V gives CDR1 LNHNV, CDR2 YYDKDF (reference sequence). CDR3 nucleotides: TGTGCCACCAGCAGAGCGATTGGCGGGGGGGACGAGCAGTACTTC. It translates to CATSRAIGGGDEQYF.

This clone was counted only a few times. The chain couples TRBV18 to TRBJ1-6, with D possibly TRBD1 on 5 matching bases. Germline-derived CDR1 and CDR2 are KGHSH and LQKENI. The CDR3 length is 15 residues. Trimming shortened V by 3 bases and J by 5 bases, and 11 bases separated the two germline ends. The CDR3 region is CASSPGIGDNSPLHF. DNA of the CDR3: TGTGCCAGCTCACCCGGTATAGGGGATAATTCACCCCTCCACTTT.

The sample holds one count of this clone. V usage is TRBV7-6 and J usage is TRBJ2-7; 14 nucleotides line up with TRBD2. The CDR3 is 15 residues long. V was clipped by 3 bases and J by 2 bases; unmatched bases: 0. Germline V gene lookup returns CDR1 SGHVS and CDR2 FNYEAQ. CDR3 nucleotides: TGTGCCAGCAGCTTGGGACTAGCGGGGGCCTACGAGCAGTACTTC. Protein sequence: CASSLGLAGAYEQYF. The whole variable domain, remainder taken from reference TRBV7-6 and TRBJ2-7, is GAGVSQSPRYKVTKRGQDVALRCDPISGHVSLYWYRQALGQGPEFLTYFNYEAQQDKSGLPNDRFSAERPEGSISTLTIQRTEQRDSAMYRCASSLGLAGAYEQYFGPGTRLTVT.

The chain employs TRBV5-4 and TRBJ1-2, with TRBD1 matching over 7 bases. The CDR3 is 13 residues long. The V segment lost 4 bases and the J segment 6 bases; nucleotides outside the gene matches: 6. Germline V gives CDR1 SGHNT, CDR2 YYREEE (reference sequence). Here the CDR3 reads CASSITGENGYTF. CDR3 sequence (DNA): TGTGCCAGCAGCATCACAGGGGAAAATGGCTACACCTTC.

The chain links TRBV10-3 to TRBJ2-7, with TRBD2 identical over 9 bases. The CDR3 is 14 amino acids. Losses at the gene ends were 11 bases for V and 6 bases for J; bases not matched to a gene: 14. Germline V gene lookup returns CDR1 ENHRY and CDR2 SYGVKD. The CDR3: CAAGGGPGGREQYF. CDR3 bases: TGTGCCGCGGGGGGGGGACCCGGCGGTCGCGAGCAGTACTTC.

The V call is TRBV29-1, the J call TRBJ2-1; 8 nucleotides align to TRBD2. Trimming removed 4 bases from V and 7 bases from J; junction bases left unmatched: 6. Per germline, CDR1 SQVTM and CDR2 ANQGSEA. The CDR3 contains 13 residues. The CDR3 spells CSVGLANGNEQFF. The CDR3 coding sequence is TGCAGCGTTGGACTAGCGAATGGTAATGAGCAGTTCTTC.

V gene TRBV5-6 combines with J gene TRBJ2-3, with a tentative D call TRBD1 (6 bases). Germline values: CDR1 SGHDT, CDR2 YYEEEE. Deletions cut 8 bases from V and 3 bases from J, with 16 bases between. The CDR3 runs 14 residues. DNA for the CDR3: TGTGCCAGTTGTATAGGGGGTCATACAGATACGCAGTATTTT. Translated, it gives CASCIGGHTDTQYF.

CDR3: CASSVGGYGYTF. In nucleotides, the CDR3 is TGTGCCAGCAGCGTGGGGGGATATGGCTACACCTTC. The chain uses TRBV9 and TRBJ1-2; D is possibly TRBD1 (5 bases). This CDR3 has 12 amino acids. Trimming stripped 2 bases from V and 5 bases from J, with 7 bases between. CDR1 is SGDLS, CDR2 YYNGEE, per germline.

The chain combines TRBV5-1 with TRBJ2-7, with TRBD2 matching 11 bases. With 3 bases clipped from V and 6 bases from J, the junction kept 5 bases outside the gene matches. Per the germline V gene, CDR1 is SGHRS and CDR2 is YFSETQ. This CDR3 is 14 amino acids long. CDR3: CASSSASGRFEQYF. CDR3 nucleotide sequence: TGCGCCAGCAGCTCAGCTAGCGGGAGGTTCGAGCAGTACTTC.

The J gene is TRBJ1-1, the V gene TRBV11-3, with D possibly TRBD1 on 5 matching bases. Deletions cut 2 bases from V and 1 base from J, with 17 bases between. CDR1 SGHNT and CDR2 YENEEA come from the germline V gene. The CDR3 length is 17 residues. The CDR3 DNA reads as TGTGCCAGCAGCTTATGGGCAGGGAAGGCCCAGAACACTGAAGCTTTCTTT. Protein product: CASSLWAGKAQNTEAFF.

The chain carries TRBV7-6 and TRBJ1-2; D is perhaps TRBD1 (5 bases). Germline CDR1 reads SGHVS; CDR2 reads FNYEAQ. This CDR3 spans 14 amino acids. V lost 3 bases and J 6 bases, leaving 14 bases between the germline ends. The CDR3 bases are TGTGCCAGCAGCTTTCCTTCTATCAGGGATGGCTACACCTTC. It specifies CASSFPSIRDGYTF.

The J gene is TRBJ1-2, the V gene TRBV7-9, with D perhaps matching TRBD1 (6 bases). CDR3 length equals 16 residues. CDR1 and CDR2 (germline): SEHNR, FQNEAQ (reference sequence). V gave up 5 bases and J gave up 0 bases, with 16 bases separating them. The CDR3 DNA sequence: TGTGCCAGCAGCATAATTGGACAGCTTCCTAACTATGGCTACACCTTC. Its protein product is CASSIIGQLPNYGYTF. Supplemented by reference TRBV7-9 and TRBJ1-2, the full variable domain reads DTGVSQNPRHKITKRGQNVTFRCDPISEHNRLYWYRQTLGQGPEFLTYFQNEAQLEKSRLLSDRFSAERPKGSFSTLEIQRTEQGDSAMYLCASSIIGQLPNYGYTFGSGTRLTVV.

This chain connects TRBV6-6 to TRBJ1-3; D might be TRBD1 (5 bases). Germline CDR1 and CDR2: MNHNY and SVGAGI (reference sequence). Between the trimmed V and J ends, which lost 5 bases and 0 bases, there was a span of 11 bases. The CDR3 runs 15 residues. The CDR3 nucleotides read TGTGCCAGCAGTCACAGGTTCTCCTCTGGAAACACCATATATTTT. This translates into CASSHRFSSGNTIYF.

The gene calls are TRBV5-1 and TRBJ2-1, with D maybe TRBD1 (5 bases). Per the germline V gene, CDR1 is SGHRS and CDR2 is YFSETQ. The CDR3 sequence is 19 residues long. Between the trimmed V and J ends, which lost 2 bases and 1 base, there was a span of 22 bases. CDR3 DNA sequence: TGCGCCAGCAGCTTTTTGGCAGGGTTCGATAGTCGGTCCTACAATGAGCAGTTCTTC. It codes for CASSFLAGFDSRSYNEQFF. The variable domain in full, with the rest retrieved from reference TRBV5-1 and TRBJ2-1, is KAGVTQTPRYLIKTRGQQVTLSCSPISGHRSVSWYQQTPGQGLQFLFEYFSETQRNKGNFPGRFSGRQFSNSRSEMNVSTLELGDSALYLCASSFLAGFDSRSYNEQFFGPGTRLTVL.

This chain connects TRBV10-3 to TRBJ2-7; 9 bases map to TRBD1. Trimming removed 7 bases from V and 3 bases from J; junction bases left unmatched: 4. Germline V lookup: CDR1 ENHRY, CDR2 SYGVKD. This CDR3 has 13 amino acids. In nucleotides, the CDR3 is TGTGCCATCACCCAGGGACAGGGCTACGAGCAGTACTTC. Encoded protein: CAITQGQGYEQYF.